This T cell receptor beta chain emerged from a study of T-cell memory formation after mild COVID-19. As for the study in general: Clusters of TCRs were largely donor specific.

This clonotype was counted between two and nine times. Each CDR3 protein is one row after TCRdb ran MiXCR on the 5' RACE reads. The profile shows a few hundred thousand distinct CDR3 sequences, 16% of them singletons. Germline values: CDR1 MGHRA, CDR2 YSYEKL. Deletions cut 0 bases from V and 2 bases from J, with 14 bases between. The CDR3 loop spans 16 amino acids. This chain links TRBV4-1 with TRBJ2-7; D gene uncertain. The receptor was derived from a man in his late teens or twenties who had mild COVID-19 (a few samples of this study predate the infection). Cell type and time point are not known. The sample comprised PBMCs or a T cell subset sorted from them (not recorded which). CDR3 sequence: CASSQDWPSPTYEQYF. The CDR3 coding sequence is TGCGCCAGCAGCCAAGATTGGCCCTCTCCGACCTACGAGCAGTACTTC.